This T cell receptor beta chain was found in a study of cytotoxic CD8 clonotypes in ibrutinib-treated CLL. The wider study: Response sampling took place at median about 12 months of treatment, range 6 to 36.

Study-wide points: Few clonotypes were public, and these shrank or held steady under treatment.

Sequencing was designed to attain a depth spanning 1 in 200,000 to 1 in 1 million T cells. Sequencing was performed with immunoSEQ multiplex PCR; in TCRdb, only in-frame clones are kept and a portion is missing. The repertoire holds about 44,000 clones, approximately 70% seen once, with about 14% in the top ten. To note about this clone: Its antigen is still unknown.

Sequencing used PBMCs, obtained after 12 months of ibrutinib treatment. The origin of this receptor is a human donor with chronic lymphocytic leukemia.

CDR3 bases: TGTGCCAGTAGCCCTTCCGGGCCATCCTCCGGGAACGAGCAGTACTTC. This gives the protein CASSPSGPSSGNEQYF. The V and J genes are TRBV19 and TRBJ2-7; the D gene is possibly TRBD2 (5 bases). This CDR3 spans 16 amino acids. The germline CDR1 and CDR2 sequences are LNHDA and SQIVND (reference sequence). V shed 6 bases and J shed 5 bases, with 23 bases lying between them.